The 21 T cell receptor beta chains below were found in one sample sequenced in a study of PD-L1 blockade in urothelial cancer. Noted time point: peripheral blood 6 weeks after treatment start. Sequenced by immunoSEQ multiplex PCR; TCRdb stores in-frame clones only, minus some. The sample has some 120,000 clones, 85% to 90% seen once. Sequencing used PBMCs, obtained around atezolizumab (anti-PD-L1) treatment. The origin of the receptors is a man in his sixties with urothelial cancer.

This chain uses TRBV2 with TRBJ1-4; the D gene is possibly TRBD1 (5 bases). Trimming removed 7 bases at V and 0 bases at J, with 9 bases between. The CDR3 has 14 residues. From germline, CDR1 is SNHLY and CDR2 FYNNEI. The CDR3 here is CASMSTATNEKLFF. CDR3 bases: TGTGCCAGCATGTCGACAGCAACTAATGAAAAACTGTTTTTT.

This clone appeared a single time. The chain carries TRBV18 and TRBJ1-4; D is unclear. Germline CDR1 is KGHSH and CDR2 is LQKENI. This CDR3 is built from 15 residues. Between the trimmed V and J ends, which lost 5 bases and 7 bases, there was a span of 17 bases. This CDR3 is CASSGELTRGEKLFF. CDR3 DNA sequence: TGTGCCAGCTCAGGCGAATTAACGCGGGGTGAAAAACTGTTTTTT. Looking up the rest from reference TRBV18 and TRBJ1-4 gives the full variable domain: NAGVMQNPRHLVRRRGQEARLRCSPMKGHSHVYWYRQLPEEGLKFMVYLQKENIIDESGMPKERFSAEFPKEGPSILRIQQVVRGDSAAYFCASSGELTRGEKLFFGSGTQLSVL.

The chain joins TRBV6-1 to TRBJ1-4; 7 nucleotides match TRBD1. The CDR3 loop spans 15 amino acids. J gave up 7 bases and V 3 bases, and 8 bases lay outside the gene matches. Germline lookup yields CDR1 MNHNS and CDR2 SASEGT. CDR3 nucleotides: TGTGCCAGCAGTGAGTCTAGGGGGCGTATTGAAAAACTGTTTTTT. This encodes CASSESRGRIEKLFF.

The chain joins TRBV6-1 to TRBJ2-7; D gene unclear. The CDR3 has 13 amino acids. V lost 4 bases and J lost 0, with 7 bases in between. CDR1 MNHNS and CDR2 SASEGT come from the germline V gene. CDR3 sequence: CASSAARSYEQYF. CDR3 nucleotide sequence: TGTGCCAGCAGTGCTGCGCGCTCCTACGAGCAGTACTTC.

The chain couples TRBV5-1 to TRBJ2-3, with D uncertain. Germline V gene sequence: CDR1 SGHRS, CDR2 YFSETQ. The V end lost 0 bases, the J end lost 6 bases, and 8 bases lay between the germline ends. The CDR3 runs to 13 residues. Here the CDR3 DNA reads TGCGCCAGCAGCTTGGCGGCGGTGGATACGCAGTATTTT. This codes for CASSLAAVDTQYF. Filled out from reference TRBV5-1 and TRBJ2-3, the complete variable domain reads KAGVTQTPRYLIKTRGQQVTLSCSPISGHRSVSWYQQTPGQGLQFLFEYFSETQRNKGNFPGRFSGRQFSNSRSEMNVSTLELGDSALYLCASSLAAVDTQYFGPGTRLTVL.

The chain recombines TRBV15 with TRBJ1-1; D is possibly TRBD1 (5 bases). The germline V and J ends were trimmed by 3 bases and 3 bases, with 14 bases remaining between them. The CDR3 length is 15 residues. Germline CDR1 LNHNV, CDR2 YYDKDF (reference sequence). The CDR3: CATSRFGGSDTEAFF. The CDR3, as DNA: TGTGCCACCAGCAGGTTCGGGGGTTCGGACACTGAAGCTTTCTTT.

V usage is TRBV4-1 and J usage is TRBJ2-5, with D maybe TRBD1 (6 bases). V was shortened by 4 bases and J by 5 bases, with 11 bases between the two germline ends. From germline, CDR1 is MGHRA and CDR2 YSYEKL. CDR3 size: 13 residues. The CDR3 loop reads CASSRLGGETQYF. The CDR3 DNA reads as TGCGCCAGCAGCCGCCTAGGGGGTGAGACCCAGTACTTC.

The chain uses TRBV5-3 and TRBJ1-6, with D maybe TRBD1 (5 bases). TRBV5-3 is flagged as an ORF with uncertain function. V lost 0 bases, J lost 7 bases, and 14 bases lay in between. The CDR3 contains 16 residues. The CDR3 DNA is TGTGCCAGAAGCTTGGCGCGGAAAGGGGTAAATTCACCCCTCCACTTT. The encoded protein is CARSLARKGVNSPLHF.

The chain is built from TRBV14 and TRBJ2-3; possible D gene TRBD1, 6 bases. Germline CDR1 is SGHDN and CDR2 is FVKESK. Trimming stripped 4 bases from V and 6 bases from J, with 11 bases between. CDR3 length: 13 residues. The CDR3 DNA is TGTGCCAGCAGCCTACAGGGTGGGGATACGCAGTATTTT. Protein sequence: CASSLQGGDTQYF.

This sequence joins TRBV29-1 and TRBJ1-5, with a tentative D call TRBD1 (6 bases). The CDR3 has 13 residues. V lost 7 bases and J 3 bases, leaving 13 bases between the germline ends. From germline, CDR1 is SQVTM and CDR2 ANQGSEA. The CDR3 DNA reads TGCAGCGCTTCCGACAGGTCCAATCAGCCCCAGCATTTT. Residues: CSASDRSNQPQHF.

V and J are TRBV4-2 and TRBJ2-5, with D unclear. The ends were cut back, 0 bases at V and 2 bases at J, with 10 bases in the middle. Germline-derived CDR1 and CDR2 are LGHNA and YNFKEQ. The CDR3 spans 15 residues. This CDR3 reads CASSQEAVTQETQYF. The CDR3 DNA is TGTGCCAGCAGCCAAGAGGCCGTTACACAAGAGACCCAGTACTTC.

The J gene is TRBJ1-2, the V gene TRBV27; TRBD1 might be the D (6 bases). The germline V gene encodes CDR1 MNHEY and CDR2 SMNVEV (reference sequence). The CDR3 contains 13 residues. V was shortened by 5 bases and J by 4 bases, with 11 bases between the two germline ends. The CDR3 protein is CASSQQGPYGYTF. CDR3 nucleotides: TGTGCCAGCAGTCAGCAGGGGCCCTATGGCTACACCTTC.

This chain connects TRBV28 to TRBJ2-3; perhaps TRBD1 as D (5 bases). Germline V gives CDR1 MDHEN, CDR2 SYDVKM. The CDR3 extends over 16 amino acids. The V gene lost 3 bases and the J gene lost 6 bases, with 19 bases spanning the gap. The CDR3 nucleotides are TGTGCCAGCAGTTTCCGATGGACACAGGCCGCGGATACGCAGTATTTT. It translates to CASSFRWTQAADTQYF.

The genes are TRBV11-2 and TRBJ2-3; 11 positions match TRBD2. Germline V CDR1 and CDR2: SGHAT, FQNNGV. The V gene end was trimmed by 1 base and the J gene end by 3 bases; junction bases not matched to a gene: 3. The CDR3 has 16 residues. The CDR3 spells CASSLGLAGGTDTQYF. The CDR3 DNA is TGTGCCAGCAGCTTAGGTTTAGCGGGGGGGACAGATACGCAGTATTTT.

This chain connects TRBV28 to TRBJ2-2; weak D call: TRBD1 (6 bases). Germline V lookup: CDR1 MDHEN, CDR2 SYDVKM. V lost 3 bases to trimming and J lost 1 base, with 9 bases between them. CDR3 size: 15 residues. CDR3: CASSFLTGNTGELFF. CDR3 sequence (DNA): TGTGCCAGCAGTTTCCTGACAGGGAACACCGGGGAGCTGTTTTTT.

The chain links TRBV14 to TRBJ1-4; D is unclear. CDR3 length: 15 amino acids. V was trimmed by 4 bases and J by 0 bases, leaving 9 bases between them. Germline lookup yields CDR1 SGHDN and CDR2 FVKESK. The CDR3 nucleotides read TGTGCCAGCAGCCCCATCGGGGCAACTAATGAAAAACTGTTTTTT. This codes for CASSPIGATNEKLFF.

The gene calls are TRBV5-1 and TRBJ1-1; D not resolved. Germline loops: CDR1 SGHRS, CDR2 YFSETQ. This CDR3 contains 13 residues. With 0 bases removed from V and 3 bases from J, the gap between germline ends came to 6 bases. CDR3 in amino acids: CASSLGRDTEAFF. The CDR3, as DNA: TGCGCCAGCAGCTTGGGGCGGGACACTGAAGCTTTCTTT.

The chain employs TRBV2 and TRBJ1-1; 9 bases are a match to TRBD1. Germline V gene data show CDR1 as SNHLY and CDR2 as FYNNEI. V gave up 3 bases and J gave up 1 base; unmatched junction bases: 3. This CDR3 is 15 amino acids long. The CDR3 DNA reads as TGTGCCAGCAGTGACCTGGGACAGGGGAACACTGAAGCTTTCTTT. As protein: CASSDLGQGNTEAFF. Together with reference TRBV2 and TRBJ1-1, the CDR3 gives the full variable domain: EPEVTQTPSHQVTQMGQEVILRCVPISNHLYFYWYRQILGQKVEFLVSFYNNEISEKSEIFDDQFSVERPDGSNFTLKIRSTKLEDSAMYFCASSDLGQGNTEAFFGQGTRLTVV.

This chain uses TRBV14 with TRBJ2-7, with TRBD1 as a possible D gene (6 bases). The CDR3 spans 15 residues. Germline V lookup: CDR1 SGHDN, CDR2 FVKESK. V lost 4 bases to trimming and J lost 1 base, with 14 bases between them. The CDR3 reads CASSLRQVVSYEQYF. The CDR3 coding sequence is TGTGCCAGCAGCCTCCGACAGGTCGTATCCTACGAGCAGTACTTC.

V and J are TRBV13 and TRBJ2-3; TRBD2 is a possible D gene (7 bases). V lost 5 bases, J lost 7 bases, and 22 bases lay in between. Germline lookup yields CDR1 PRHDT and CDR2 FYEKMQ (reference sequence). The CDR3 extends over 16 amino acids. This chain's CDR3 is CASSVHKGEGVNTQYF. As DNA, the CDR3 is TGTGCCAGCAGCGTCCATAAGGGGGAGGGGGTAAATACGCAGTATTTT.

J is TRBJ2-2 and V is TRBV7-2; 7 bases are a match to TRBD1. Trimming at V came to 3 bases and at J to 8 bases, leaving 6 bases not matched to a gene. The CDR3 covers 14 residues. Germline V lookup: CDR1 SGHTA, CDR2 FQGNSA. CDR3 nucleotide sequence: TGTGCCAGCAGCTTCGCAGGGGGTTCTGGGGAGCTGTTTTTT. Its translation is CASSFAGGSGELFF.